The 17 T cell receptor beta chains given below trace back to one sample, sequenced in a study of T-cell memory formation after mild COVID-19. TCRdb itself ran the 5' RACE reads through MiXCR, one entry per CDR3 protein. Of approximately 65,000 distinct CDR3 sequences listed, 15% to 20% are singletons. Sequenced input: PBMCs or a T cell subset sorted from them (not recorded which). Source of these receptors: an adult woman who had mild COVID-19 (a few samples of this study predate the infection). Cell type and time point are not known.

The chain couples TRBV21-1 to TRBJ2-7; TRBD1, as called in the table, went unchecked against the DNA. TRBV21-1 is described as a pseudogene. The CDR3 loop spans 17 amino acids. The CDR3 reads CASSKNWVDRQVDEQYF. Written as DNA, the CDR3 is TGTGCCAGCAGCAAAAATTGGGTGGACAGACAAGTCGACGAGCAGTACTTC.

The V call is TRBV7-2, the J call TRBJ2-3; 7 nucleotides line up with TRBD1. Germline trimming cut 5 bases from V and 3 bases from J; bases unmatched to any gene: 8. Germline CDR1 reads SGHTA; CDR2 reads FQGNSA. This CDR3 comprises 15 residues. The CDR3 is CASSRPGTETDTQYF. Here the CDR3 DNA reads TGTGCCAGCAGCCGTCCCGGGACAGAGACAGATACGCAGTATTTT.

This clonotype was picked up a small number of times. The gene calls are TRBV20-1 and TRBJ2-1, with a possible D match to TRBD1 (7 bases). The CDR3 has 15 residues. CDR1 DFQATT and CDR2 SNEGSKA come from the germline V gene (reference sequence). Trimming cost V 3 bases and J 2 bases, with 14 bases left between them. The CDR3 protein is CSARADREAYNEQFF. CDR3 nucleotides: TGCAGTGCTAGGGCAGACAGGGAGGCCTACAATGAGCAGTTCTTC.

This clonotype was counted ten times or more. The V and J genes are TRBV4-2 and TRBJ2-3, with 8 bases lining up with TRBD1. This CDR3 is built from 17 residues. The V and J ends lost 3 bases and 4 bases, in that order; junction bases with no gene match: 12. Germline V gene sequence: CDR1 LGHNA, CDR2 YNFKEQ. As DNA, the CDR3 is TGTGCCAGCAGCCAGGGACGTTCGGACAGGGCCCCAGATACGCAGTATTTT. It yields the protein CASSQGRSDRAPDTQYF.

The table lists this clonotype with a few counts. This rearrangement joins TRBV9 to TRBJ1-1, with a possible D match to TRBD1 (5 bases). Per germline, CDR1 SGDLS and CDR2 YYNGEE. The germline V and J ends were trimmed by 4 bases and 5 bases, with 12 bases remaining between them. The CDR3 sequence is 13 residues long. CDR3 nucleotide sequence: TGTGCCAGCAGCCCAAGTGGGGGGACTGAAGCTTTCTTT. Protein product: CASSPSGGTEAFF.

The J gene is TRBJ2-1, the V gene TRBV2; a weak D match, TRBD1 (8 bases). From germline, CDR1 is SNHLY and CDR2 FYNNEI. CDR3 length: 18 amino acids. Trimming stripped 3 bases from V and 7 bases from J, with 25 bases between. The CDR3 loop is CASSDSLQAGQVFNEQFF. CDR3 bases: TGTGCCAGCAGTGACTCATTACAAGCGGGACAGGTTTTTAATGAGCAGTTCTTC.

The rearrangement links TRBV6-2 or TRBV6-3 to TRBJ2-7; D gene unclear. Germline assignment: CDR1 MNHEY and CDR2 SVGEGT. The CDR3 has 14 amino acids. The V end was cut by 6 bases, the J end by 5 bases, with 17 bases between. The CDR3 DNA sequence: TGTGCCAGCAGCCTGGACGCCGCCGCGAACGAGCAGTACTTC. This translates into CASSLDAAANEQYF.

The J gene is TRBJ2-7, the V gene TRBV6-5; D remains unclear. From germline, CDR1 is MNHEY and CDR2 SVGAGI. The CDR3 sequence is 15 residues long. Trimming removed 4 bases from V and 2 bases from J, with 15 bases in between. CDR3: CASSSDMLPTYEQYF. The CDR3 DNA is TGTGCCAGCAGTTCAGATATGCTCCCCACCTACGAGCAGTACTTC.

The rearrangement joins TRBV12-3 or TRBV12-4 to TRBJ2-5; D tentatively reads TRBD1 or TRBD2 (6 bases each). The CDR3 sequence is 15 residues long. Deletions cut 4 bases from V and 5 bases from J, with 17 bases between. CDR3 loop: CASSSSGGELETQYF. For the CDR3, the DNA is TGTGCCAGCAGTTCTTCCGGGGGCGAATTGGAGACCCAGTACTTC.

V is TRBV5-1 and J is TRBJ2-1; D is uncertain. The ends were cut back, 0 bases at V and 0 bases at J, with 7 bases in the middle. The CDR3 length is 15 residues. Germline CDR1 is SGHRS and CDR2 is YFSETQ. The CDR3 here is CASSLGVSSYNEQFF. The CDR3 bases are TGCGCCAGCAGCTTGGGGGTAAGCTCCTACAATGAGCAGTTCTTC.

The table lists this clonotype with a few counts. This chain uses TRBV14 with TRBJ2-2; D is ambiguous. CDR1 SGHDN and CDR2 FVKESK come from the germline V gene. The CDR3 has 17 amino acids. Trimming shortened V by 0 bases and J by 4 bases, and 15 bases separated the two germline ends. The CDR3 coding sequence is TGTGCCAGCAGCCAAGAGCCGCAGTGGTCGACCACCGGGGAGCTGTTTTTT. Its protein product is CASSQEPQWSTTGELFF.

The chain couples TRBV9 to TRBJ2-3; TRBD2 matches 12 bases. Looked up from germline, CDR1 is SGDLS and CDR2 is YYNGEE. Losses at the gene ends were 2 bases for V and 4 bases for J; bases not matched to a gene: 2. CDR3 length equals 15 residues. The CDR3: CASSVGLAGPDTQYF. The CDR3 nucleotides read TGTGCCAGCAGCGTCGGACTAGCGGGACCAGATACGCAGTATTTT. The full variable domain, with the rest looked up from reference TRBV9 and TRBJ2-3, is DSGVTQTPKHLITATGQRVTLRCSPRSGDLSVYWYQQSLDQGLQFLIQYYNGEERAKGNILERFSAQQFPDLHSELNLSSLELGDSALYFCASSVGLAGPDTQYFGPGTRLTVL.

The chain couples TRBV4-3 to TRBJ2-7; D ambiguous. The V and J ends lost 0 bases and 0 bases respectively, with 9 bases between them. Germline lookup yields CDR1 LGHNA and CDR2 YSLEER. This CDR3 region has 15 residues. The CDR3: CASSQERSLSYEQYF. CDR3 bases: TGCGCCAGCAGCCAAGAGCGAAGCCTCTCCTACGAGCAGTACTTC.

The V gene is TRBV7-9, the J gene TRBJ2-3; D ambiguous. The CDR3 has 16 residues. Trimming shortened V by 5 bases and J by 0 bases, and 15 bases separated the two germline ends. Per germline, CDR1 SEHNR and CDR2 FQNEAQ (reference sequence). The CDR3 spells CASSPRLAESTDTQYF. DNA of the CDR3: TGTGCCAGCAGCCCTAGACTGGCGGAAAGCACAGATACGCAGTATTTT.

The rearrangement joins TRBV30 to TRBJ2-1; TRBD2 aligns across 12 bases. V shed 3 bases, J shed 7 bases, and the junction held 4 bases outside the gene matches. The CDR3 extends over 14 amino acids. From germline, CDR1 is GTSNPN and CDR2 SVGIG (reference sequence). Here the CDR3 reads CAWSRTSGINEQFF. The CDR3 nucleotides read TGTGCCTGGAGCCGGACTAGCGGGATAAATGAGCAGTTCTTC.

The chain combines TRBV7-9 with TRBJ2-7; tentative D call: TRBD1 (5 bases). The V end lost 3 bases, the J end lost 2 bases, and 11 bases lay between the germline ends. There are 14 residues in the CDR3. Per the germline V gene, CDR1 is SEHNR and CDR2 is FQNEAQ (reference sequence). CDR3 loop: CASSFPDRTYEQYF. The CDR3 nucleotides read TGTGCCAGCAGCTTCCCTGACAGAACCTACGAGCAGTACTTC.

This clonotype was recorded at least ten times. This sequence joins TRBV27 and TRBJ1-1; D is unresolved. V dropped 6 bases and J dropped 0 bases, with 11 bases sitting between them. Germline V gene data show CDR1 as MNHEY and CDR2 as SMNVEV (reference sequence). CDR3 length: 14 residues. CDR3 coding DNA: TGTGCCAGCAGAGTATTGGGGTTGAACACTGAAGCTTTCTTT. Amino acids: CASRVLGLNTEAFF.